A selection of T cell receptor beta chains follows, all from one sample in a study of T cell responses to AZD1222 COVID-19 vaccine. The repertoire was sequenced with immunoSEQ multiplex PCR; TCRdb's copy has only in-frame clones and lacks some. This sample has 100,000 or so clones, with about 86% found just once. The sample consisted of peripheral blood, taken on day 0 of AZD1222 vaccination. The source of these receptors is an adult in good health. The CDR3 runs from the conserved cysteine through the conserved F or W. The order of the fields is clone size, D gene, J gene, V gene, CDR3 DNA, CDR3 protein. D genes are given only for firm matches. Rows give clone size only sometimes, using once, few, many, or a class for an expanded clone.

.	TRBD2	TRBJ2-1	TRBV6-5	TGTGCCAGCAGACCGACCGGGACTAGCTTCAATGAGCAGTTCTTC	CASRPTGTSFNEQFF
.	.	TRBJ2-1	TRBV5-1	TGCGCCAGCAGCTTGGGGGCCGGGCAATCCTACAATGAGCAGTTCTTC	CASSLGAGQSYNEQFF
.	.	TRBJ1-2	TRBV4-2	TGTGCCAGCAGCCAAGAGAGAGGGGCTAACTATGGCTACACCTTC	CASSQERGANYGYTF
.	.	TRBJ2-7	TRBV27	TGTGCCAGCAGTTCTCGGCCCGACAGCTACGAGCAGTACTTC	CASSSRPDSYEQYF
.	TRBD1	TRBJ1-1	TRBV7-6	TGTGCCAGCAGCCAGGGTCTTGGGACAGGGGGCACTGAAGCTTTCTTT	CASSQGLGTGGTEAFF
.	TRBD1	TRBJ1-4	TRBV9	TGTGCCAGCAGCGCCAGGGGGGATAATGAAAAACTGTTTTTT	CASSARGDNEKLFF
.	TRBD1	TRBJ1-5	TRBV19	TGTGCCAGTAGTATACCCCCGGCAGGGGGCTATCAGCCCCAGCATTTT	CASSIPPAGGYQPQHF
.	TRBD2	TRBJ2-3	TRBV19	TGTGCCAGTAGTACCTACTTTGGCGGGGGAGATACGCAGTATTTT	CASSTYFGGGDTQYF
.	.	TRBJ1-1	TRBV28	TGTGCCAGCAGTTGGGGGCCCTTCGATAGGAACACTGAAGCTTTCTTT	CASSWGPFDRNTEAFF
.	TRBD2	TRBJ2-3	TRBV25-1	TGTGCCAGCAGTCGGACTAGCGGTCCTAGCACAGATACGCAGTATTTT	CASSRTSGPSTDTQYF
.	.	TRBJ1-5	TRBV27	TGTGCCAGCAGTTTATGGGCAGGGTACGATCAGCCCCAGCATTTT	CASSLWAGYDQPQHF
once	TRBD1	TRBJ1-1	TRBV6-5	TGTGCCAGCAGTTACTCCGACAGGGCAATGAACACTGAAGCTTTCTTT	CASSYSDRAMNTEAFF
.	TRBD2	TRBJ2-1	TRBV11-2	TGTGCCAGCAGCTTAGACCTAGCGGGAGGTGCGGATGAGCAGTTCTTC	CASSLDLAGGADEQFF
.	.	TRBJ1-5	TRBV7-9	TGTGCCAGCAGCTTAGCTTCTGATAGCAATCAGCCCCAGCATTTT	CASSLASDSNQPQHF
.	.	TRBJ2-2	TRBV3-1/TRBV3-2	TGTGCCAGCAGCCGGTCCGGGACACCGAACACCGGGGAGCTGTTTTTT	CASSRSGTPNTGELFF
.	.	TRBJ1-5	TRBV12-5	TGTGCTAGTGGTTTGGTACGGTTCAGACAGAACAATCAGCCCCAGCATTTT	CASGLVRFRQNNQPQHF
.	.	TRBJ1-4	TRBV28	TGTGCCAGCAGTTTAGAGGGGAAGCTGTTTTTT	CASSLEGKLFF
.	TRBD2	TRBJ2-7	TRBV28	TGTGCCAGCAGTTTCTTGGGCGGGAGAAGACCCTACGAGCAGTACTTC	CASSFLGGRRPYEQYF
.	.	TRBJ1-5	TRBV28	TGTGCCAGCAGTTTATTCCGCCTGTGGCGGCCGGGCAATCAGCCCCAGCATTTT	CASSLFRLWRPGNQPQHF
.	.	TRBJ2-3	TRBV7-3	TGTGCCAGCAGCCCCAACCCAGATACGCAGTATTTT	CASSPNPDTQYF
.	.	TRBJ2-2	TRBV7-9	TGTGCCAGCAGCTCTAGAACCCAGGGGAACACCGGGGAGCTGTTTTTT	CASSSRTQGNTGELFF
few	TRBD1	TRBJ1-2	TRBV24-1	TGTGCCACCAGTGTAGCAGGGGGCGGCTACACCTTC	CATSVAGGGYTF
.	TRBD2	TRBJ2-1	TRBV14	TGTGCCAGCAGCCAAGTGCGGGAGGGCCCGCAGTTCTTC	CASSQVREGPQFF
.	.	TRBJ1-1	TRBV20-1	TGCAGTGCCAGTCGGGGGGCTAAAGCTTTCTTT	CSASRGAKAFF
once	TRBD2	TRBJ2-1	TRBV7-2	TGTGCCAGCAGCCCCTCACGGAATAGCGGGGGGTTCTCCTACAATGAGCAGTTCTTC	CASSPSRNSGGFSYNEQFF